This T cell receptor beta chain was documented in a study of T cell responses to AZD1222 COVID-19 vaccine. Study conclusions and caveats: Recipients of AZD1222 seropositive at baseline numbered only 5 or 6. The study reported that nearly half of spike-specific TCRs target unmutated variant regions.

Trimming took 1 base from V and 2 from J; bases not matched to a gene: 4. Germline CDR1 is MNHEY and CDR2 is SMNVEV (reference sequence). The CDR3 is made up of 16 amino acids. Comment on this clone: What it binds is unknown.

Produced via immunoSEQ multiplex PCR; TCRdb's table is partial and in-frame only. The table lists around 180,000 clones, around 87% of them singletons. The chain combines TRBV27 with TRBJ1-4, with 7 positions matching TRBD1. Specimen: peripheral blood, collected on day 0 of AZD1222 vaccination. The TCR sequence derives from an adult in good health. The DNA for the CDR3 is TGTGCCAGCAGTTTATATCGAGGGGGCACTAATGAAAAACTGTTTTTT. It specifies CASSLYRGGTNEKLFF.